This TCR beta chain stems from a study of blood T cells in healthy people across ages. This CDR3 comprises 15 residues. Deletions cut 1 base from V and 0 bases from J, with 10 bases between. Looked up from germline, CDR1 is LNHNV and CDR2 is YYDKDF (reference sequence). A second PCR, run for roughly 7 to 11 cycles, used a sample-barcoded 5' primer plus a J-beta primer mix. TCRdb used MiXCR to reprocess the 5' RACE reads, holding one entry per CDR3 protein. The profile shows fewer than 650,000 distinct CDR3 sequences, approximately 26% of them singletons. This clonotype has a handful of counts. The data also belong to a second study, concerning T cells of mothers and their children.

The origin of this receptor is a boy aged 2-15 years in good health. Sequencing input: blood. This chain links TRBV15 with TRBJ2-7; D not certain. This CDR3 reads CATSRGVDASYEQYF. The CDR3 nucleotides read TGTGCCACCAGCAGAGGGGTTGATGCCTCCTACGAGCAGTACTTC.